This TCR beta chain was identified during a study of Ad26.COV2.S vaccination and SARS-CoV-2 variants. Turning to the study itself: A COV1001 Ad26.COV2.S trial-arm participant provided the sample. Once, or twice with 56 days between doses, Ad26.COV2.S was given intramuscularly. The study's findings and limits: Individuals receiving vaccine had higher spike-specific TCR breadth than placebo recipients did. Breadth, reportedly substantial, characterized the spike-specific CD8+ and CD4+ T cell responses after vaccination.

TCRdb's table, derived via immunoSEQ multiplex PCR, lists solely in-frame clones and lacks some. The sample lists around 400,000 clones, 90% occurring once. On this clone: The antigen is undetermined.

CDR1 and CDR2 (germline): SGDLS, YYNGEE. V lost 2 bases, J lost 3 bases, and 7 bases stayed unmatched. The CDR3 sequence is 17 residues long. Treatment defined: around 19 received Ad26.COV2.S at low or high dose, single or two shots; 5 received placebo; per-sample allocation not given. All samples were drawn on day 63, counting from the first vaccine or placebo injection. The sequencing used peripheral blood, collected in a trial of Ad26.COV2.S vaccine versus placebo. The TCR comes from a person aged 18-60 years who received the Ad26.COV2.S COVID-19 vaccine or a placebo. The V gene is TRBV9, the J gene TRBJ2-3, with TRBD2 matching over 12 bases. CDR3 nucleotide sequence: TGTGCCAGCAGCGTCTCACCTAGCGGGAGGGGGACAGATACGCAGTATTTT. This encodes CASSVSPSGRGTDTQYF.